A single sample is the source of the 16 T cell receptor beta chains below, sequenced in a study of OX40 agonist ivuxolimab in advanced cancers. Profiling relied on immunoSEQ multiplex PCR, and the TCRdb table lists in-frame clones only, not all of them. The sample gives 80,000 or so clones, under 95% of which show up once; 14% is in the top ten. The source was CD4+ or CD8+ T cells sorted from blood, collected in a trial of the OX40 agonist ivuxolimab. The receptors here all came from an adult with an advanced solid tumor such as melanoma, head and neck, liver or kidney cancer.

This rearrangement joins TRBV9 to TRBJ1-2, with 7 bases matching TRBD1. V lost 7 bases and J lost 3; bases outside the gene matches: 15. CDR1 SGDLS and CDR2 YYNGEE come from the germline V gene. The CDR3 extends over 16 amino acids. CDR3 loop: CASRSHLPGTDYGYTF. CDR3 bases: TGTGCCAGCCGCTCACACCTACCGGGGACAGACTATGGCTACACCTTC.

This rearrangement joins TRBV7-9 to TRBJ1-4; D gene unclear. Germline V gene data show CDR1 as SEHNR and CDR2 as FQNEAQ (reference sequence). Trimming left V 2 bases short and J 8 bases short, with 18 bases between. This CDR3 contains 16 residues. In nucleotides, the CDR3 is TGTGCCAGCAGCTTAAACCCGCGACCGACGGAGGAAAAACTGTTTTTT. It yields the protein CASSLNPRPTEEKLFF.

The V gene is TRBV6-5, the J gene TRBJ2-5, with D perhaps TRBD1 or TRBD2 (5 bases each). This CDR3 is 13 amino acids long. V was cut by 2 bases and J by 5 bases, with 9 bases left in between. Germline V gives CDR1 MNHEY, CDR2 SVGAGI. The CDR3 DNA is TGTGCCAGCAGTTACGGGGGTTCGGAGACCCAGTACTTC. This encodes CASSYGGSETQYF.

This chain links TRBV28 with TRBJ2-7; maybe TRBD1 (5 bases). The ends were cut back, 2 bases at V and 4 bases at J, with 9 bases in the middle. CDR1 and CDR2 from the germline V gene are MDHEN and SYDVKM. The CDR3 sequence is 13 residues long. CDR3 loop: CASSLVAGYEQYF. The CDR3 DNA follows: TGTGCCAGCAGTTTAGTGGCAGGGTACGAGCAGTACTTC.

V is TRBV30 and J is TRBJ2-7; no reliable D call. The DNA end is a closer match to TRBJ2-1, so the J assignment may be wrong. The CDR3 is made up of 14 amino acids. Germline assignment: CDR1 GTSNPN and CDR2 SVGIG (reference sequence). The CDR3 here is CAWSLESSYNEQFF. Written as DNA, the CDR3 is TGTGCCTGGAGTCTAGAGAGCTCCTACAATGAGCAGTTCTTC.

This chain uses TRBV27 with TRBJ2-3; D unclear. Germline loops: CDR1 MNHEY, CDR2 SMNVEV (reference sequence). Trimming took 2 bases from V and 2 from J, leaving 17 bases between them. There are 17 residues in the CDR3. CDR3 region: CASSLRWGRSYTDTQYF. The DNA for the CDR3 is TGTGCCAGCAGTTTAAGGTGGGGTCGGTCCTACACAGATACGCAGTATTTT.

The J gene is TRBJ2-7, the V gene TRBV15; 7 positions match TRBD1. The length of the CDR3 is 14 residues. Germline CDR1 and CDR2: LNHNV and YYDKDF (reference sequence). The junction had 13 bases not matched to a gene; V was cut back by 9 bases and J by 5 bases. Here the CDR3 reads CATTRGDRANEQYF. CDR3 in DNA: TGTGCCACTACCCGGGGAGACAGGGCGAACGAGCAGTACTTC.

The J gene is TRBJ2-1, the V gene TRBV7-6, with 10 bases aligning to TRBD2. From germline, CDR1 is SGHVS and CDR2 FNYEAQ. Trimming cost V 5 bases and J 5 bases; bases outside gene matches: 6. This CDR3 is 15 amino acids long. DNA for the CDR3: TGTGCCAGCAGCCCGGGACTAGCGATTAACAATGAGCAGTTCTTC. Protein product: CASSPGLAINNEQFF. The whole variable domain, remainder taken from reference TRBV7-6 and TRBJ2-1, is GAGVSQSPRYKVTKRGQDVALRCDPISGHVSLYWYRQALGQGPEFLTYFNYEAQQDKSGLPNDRFSAERPEGSISTLTIQRTEQRDSAMYRCASSPGLAINNEQFFGPGTRLTVL.

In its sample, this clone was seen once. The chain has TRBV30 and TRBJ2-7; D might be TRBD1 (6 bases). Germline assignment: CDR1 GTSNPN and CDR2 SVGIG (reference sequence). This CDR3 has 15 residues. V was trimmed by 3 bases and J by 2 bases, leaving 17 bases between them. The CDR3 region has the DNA TGTGCCTGGAGCGGGCAGGGGTACTCTCCCTACGAGCAGTACTTC. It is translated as CAWSGQGYSPYEQYF.

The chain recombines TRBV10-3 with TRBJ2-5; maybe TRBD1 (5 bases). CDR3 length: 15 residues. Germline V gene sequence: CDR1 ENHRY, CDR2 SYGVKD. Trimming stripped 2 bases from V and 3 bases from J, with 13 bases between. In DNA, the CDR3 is TGTGCCATCAGTGAGGGGGCAGAACTTAAAGAGACCCAGTACTTC. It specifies CAISEGAELKETQYF.

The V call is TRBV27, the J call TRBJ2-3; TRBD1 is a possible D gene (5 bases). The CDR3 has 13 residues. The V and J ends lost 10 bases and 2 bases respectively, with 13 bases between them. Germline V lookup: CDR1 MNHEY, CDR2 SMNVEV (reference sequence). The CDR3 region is CATSYRPTDTQYF. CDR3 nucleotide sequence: TGTGCCACCTCATACAGGCCCACAGATACGCAGTATTTT.

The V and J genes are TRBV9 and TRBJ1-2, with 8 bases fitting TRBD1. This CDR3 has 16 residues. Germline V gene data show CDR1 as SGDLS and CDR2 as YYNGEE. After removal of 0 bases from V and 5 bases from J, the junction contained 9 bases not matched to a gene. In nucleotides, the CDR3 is TGTGCCAGCAGCGTAGGTAGCGCGGACAGGGTTTATGGCTACACCTTC. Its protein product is CASSVGSADRVYGYTF.

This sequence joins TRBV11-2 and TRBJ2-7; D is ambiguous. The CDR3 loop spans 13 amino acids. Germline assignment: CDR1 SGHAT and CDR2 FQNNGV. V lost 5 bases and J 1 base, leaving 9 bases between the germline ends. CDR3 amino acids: CASSAQVSYEQYF. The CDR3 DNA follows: TGTGCCAGCAGCGCTCAGGTTTCCTACGAGCAGTACTTC.

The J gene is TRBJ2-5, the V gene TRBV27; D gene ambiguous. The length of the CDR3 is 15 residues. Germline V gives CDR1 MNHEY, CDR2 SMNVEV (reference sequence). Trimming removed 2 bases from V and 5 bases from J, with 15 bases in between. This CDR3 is CASSLGFSTGETQYF. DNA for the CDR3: TGTGCCAGCAGTTTAGGATTCTCAACCGGGGAGACCCAGTACTTC.

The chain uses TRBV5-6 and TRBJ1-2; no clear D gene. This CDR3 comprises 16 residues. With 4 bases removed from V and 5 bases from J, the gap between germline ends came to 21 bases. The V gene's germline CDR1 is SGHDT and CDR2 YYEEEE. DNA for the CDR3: TGTGCCAGCAGCCTCAATTCCGAAGGGCTCTGGTATGGCTACACCTTC. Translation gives CASSLNSEGLWYGYTF.

CDR3 in amino acids: CASGPKGVEQYF. In DNA form, the CDR3 reads TGTGCCAGCGGGCCCAAGGGGGTCGAGCAGTACTTC. The rearrangement uses TRBV10-3 and TRBJ2-7, with D tentatively TRBD1 (6 bases). The V gene's germline CDR1 is ENHRY and CDR2 SYGVKD. The V end was cut by 10 bases, the J end by 6 bases, with 16 bases between. This CDR3 contains 12 residues.